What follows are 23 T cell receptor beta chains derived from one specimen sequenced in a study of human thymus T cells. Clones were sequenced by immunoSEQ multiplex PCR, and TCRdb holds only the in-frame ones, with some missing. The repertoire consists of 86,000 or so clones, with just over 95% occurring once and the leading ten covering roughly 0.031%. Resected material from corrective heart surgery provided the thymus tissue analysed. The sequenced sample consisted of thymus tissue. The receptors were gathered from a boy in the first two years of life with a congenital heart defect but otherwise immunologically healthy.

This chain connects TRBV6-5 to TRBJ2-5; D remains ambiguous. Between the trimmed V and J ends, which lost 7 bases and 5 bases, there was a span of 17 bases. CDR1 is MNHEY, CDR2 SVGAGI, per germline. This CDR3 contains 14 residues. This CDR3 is CASITSSPRETQYF. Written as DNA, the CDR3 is TGTGCCAGCATTACCTCTTCTCCGCGGGAGACCCAGTACTTC.

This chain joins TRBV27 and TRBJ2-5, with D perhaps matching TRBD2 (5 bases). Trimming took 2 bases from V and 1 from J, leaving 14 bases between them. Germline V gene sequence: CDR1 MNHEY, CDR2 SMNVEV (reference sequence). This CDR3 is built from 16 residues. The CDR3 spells CASSLIGPGVQETQYF. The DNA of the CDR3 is TGTGCCAGCAGTTTAATAGGGCCCGGGGTCCAAGAGACCCAGTACTTC.

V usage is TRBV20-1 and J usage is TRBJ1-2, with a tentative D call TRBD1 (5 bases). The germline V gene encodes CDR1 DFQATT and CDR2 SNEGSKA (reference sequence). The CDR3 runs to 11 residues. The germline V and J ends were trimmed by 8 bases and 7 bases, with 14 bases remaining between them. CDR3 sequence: CSPFRGIGYTF. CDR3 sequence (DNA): TGCAGTCCGTTTCGGGGGATTGGCTACACCTTC.

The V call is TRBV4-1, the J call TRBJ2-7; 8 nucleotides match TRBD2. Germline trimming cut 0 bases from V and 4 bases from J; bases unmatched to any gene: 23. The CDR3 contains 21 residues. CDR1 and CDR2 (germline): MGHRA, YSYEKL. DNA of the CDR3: TGCGCCAGCAGCCAAGATGAGGAGGCTATGATGGGAAGCGGGAGTTCGTACGAGCAGTACTTC. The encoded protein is CASSQDEEAMMGSGSSYEQYF.

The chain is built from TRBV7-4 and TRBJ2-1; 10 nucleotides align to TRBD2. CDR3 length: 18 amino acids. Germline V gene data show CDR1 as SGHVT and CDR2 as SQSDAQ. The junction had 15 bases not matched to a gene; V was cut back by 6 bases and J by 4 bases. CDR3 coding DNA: TGTGCCAGCAGGGGTGGGACTAGCGCTCGCTCGGGATACAATGAGCAGTTCTTC. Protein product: CASRGGTSARSGYNEQFF.

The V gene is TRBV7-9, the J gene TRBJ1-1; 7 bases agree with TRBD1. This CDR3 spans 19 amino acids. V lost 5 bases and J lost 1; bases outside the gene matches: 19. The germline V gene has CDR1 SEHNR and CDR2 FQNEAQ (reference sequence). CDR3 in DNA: TGTGCCAGCAGCCATCATGGGTTGACATTGACAGGGCCGAACACTGAAGCTTTCTTT. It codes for CASSHHGLTLTGPNTEAFF.

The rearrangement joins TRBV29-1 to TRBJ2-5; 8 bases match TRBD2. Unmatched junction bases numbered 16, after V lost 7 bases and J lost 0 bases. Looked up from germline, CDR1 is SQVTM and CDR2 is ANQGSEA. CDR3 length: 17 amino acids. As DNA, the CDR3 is TGCAGCGCCTCCCCTCGGGGGGGGAGGAAGTACCAAGAGACCCAGTACTTC. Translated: CSASPRGGRKYQETQYF.

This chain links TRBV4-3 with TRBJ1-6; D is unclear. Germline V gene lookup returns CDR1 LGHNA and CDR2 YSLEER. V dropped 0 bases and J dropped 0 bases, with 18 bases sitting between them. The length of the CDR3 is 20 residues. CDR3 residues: CASSQDLMWGLSSYNSPLHF. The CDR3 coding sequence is TGCGCCAGCAGCCAAGATCTTATGTGGGGATTGAGCTCCTATAATTCACCCCTCCACTTT.

The CDR3 here is CASSLARGNTIYF. In nucleotides, the CDR3 is TGCGCCAGCAGCTTGGCCAGGGGAAACACCATATATTTT. The chain couples TRBV5-1 to TRBJ1-3, with D uncertain. This CDR3 contains 13 residues. V lost 0 bases to trimming and J lost 4 bases, with 5 bases between them. Germline assignment: CDR1 SGHRS and CDR2 YFSETQ.

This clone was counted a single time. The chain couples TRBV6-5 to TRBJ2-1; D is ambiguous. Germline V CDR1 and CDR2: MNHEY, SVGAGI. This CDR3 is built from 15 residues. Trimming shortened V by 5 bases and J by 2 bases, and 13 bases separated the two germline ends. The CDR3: CASSPRPFTYNEQFF. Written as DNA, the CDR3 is TGTGCCAGCAGTCCACGACCCTTTACCTACAATGAGCAGTTCTTC.

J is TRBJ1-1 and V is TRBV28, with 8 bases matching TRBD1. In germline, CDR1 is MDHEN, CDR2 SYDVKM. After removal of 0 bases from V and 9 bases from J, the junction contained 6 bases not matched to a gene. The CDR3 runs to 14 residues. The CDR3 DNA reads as TGTGCCAGCAGTTTATGCGAAGGACAGGGTAAAGCTTTCTTT. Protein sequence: CASSLCEGQGKAFF.

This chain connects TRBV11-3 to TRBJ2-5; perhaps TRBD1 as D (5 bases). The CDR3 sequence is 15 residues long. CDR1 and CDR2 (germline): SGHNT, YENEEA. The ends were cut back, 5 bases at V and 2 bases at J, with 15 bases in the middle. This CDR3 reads CASSRTPGIQETQYF. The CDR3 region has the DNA TGTGCCAGCAGCCGCACACCAGGGATTCAAGAGACCCAGTACTTC. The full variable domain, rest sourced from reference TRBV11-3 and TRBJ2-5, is EAGVVQSPRYKIIEKKQPVAFWCNPISGHNTLYWYLQNLGQGPELLIRYENEEAVDDSQLPKDRFSAERLKGVDSTLKIQPAELGDSAVYLCASSRTPGIQETQYFGPGTRLLVL.

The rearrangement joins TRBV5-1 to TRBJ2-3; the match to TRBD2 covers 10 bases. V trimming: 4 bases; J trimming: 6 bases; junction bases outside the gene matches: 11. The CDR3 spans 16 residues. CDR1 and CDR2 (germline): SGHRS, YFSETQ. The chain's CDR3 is CASSPTPGLATDTQYF. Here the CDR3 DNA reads TGCGCCAGCAGCCCGACCCCGGGACTAGCGACGGATACGCAGTATTTT. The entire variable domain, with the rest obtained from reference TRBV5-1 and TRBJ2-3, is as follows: KAGVTQTPRYLIKTRGQQVTLSCSPISGHRSVSWYQQTPGQGLQFLFEYFSETQRNKGNFPGRFSGRQFSNSRSEMNVSTLELGDSALYLCASSPTPGLATDTQYFGPGTRLTVL.

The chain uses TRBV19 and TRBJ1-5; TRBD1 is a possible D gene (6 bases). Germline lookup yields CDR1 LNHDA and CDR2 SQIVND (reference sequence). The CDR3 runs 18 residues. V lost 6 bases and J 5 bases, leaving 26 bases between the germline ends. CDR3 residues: CASSQGGQFLSHDQPQHF. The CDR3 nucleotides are TGTGCCAGTAGCCAAGGGGGGCAGTTCTTATCCCATGATCAGCCCCAGCATTTT.

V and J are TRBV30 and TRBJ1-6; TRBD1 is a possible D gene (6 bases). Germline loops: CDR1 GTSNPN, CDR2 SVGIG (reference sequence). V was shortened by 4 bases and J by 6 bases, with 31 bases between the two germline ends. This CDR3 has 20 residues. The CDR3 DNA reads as TGTGCCTGGACCATATACCCGGGACACAAAGAGAGGGGGAGTAATTCACCCCTCCACTTT. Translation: CAWTIYPGHKERGSNSPLHF.

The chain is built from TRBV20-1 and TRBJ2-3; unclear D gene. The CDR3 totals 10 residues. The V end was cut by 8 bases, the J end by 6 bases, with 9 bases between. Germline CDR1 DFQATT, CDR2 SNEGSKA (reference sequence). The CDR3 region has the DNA TGCAGTCATAACGCGGATACGCAGTATTTT. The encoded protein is CSHNADTQYF.

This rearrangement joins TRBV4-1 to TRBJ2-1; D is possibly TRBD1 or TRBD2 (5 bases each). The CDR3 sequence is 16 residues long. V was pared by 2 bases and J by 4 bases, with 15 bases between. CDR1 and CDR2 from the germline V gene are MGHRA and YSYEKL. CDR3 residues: CASSQLDGKGYNEQFF. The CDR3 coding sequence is TGCGCCAGCAGCCAATTAGACGGGAAGGGGTACAATGAGCAGTTCTTC.

Here the CDR3 DNA reads TGTGCCAGCAGTTCAGGGAACAGGCTTGAAGAGACCCAGTACTTC. Translation gives CASSSGNRLEETQYF. The genes are TRBV28 and TRBJ2-5; possibly TRBD1 for D (5 bases). The germline V gene has CDR1 MDHEN and CDR2 SYDVKM. There are 15 residues in the CDR3. Trimming cost V 4 bases and J 3 bases, with 15 bases left between them.

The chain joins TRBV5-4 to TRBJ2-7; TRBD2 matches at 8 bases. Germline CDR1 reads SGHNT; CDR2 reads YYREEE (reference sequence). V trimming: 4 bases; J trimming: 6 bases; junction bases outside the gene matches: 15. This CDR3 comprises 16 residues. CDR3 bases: TGTGCCAGCAGCCCCATCGGACTAGCCCCCCCGAGCGAGCAGTACTTC. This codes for CASSPIGLAPPSEQYF.

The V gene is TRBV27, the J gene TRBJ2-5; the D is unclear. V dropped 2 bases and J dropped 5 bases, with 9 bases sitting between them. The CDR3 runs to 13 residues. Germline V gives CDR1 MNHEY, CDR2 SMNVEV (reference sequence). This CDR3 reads CASSLIGVETQYF. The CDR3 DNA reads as TGTGCCAGCAGTTTAATCGGTGTGGAGACCCAGTACTTC.

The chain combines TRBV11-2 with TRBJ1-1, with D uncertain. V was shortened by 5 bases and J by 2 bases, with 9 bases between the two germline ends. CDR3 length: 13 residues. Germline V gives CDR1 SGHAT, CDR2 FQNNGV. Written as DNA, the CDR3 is TGTGCCAGCAGCCTGTCGGCAAACACTGAAGCTTTCTTT. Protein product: CASSLSANTEAFF.

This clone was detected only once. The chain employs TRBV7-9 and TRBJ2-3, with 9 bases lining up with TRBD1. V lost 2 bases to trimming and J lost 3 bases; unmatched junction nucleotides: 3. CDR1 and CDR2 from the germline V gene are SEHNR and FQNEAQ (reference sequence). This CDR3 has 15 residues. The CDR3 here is CASSLHRGLTDTQYF. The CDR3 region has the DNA TGTGCCAGCAGCTTACACAGGGGGCTAACAGATACGCAGTATTTT.

This CDR3 is CASSLGQVDLHLLYSNQPQHF. The CDR3 DNA reads as TGTGCCAGCAGTTTAGGACAGGTTGATCTGCACCTACTTTATAGCAATCAGCCCCAGCATTTT. This rearrangement joins TRBV28 to TRBJ1-5, with 7 bases lining up with TRBD1. With 2 bases clipped from V and 0 bases from J, the junction kept 19 bases outside the gene matches. The CDR3 consists of 21 residues. The germline V gene has CDR1 MDHEN and CDR2 SYDVKM.